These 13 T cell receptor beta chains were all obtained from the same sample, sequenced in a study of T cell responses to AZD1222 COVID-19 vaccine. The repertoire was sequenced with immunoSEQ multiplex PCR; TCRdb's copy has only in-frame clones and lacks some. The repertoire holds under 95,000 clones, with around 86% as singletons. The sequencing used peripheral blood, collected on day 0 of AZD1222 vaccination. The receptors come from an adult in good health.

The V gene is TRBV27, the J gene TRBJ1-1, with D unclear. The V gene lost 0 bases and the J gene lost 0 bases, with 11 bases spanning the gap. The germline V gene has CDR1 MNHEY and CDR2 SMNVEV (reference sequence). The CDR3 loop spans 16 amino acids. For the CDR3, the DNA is TGTGCCAGCAGTTTATCCCAGGTATGGGTGAACACTGAAGCTTTCTTT. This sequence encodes CASSLSQVWVNTEAFF.

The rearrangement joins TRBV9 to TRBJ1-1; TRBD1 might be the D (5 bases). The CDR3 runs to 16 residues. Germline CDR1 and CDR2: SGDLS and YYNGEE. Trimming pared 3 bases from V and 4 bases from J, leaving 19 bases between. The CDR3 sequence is CASSAQVGGLSTEAFF. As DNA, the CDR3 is TGTGCCAGCAGCGCCCAGGTTGGGGGTTTGAGCACTGAAGCTTTCTTT.

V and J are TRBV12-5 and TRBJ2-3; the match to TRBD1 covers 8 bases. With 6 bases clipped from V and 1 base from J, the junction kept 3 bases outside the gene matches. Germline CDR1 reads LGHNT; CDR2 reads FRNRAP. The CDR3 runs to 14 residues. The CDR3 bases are TGTGCTAGTGGAACGGACAGGGGCACAGATACGCAGTATTTT. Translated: CASGTDRGTDTQYF.

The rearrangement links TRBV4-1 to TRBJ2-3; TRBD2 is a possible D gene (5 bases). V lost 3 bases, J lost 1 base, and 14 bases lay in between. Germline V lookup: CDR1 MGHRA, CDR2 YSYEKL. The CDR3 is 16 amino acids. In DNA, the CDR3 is TGCGCCAGCAGCCACGCTACCGGAGCGGGCACAGATACGCAGTATTTT. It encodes CASSHATGAGTDTQYF.

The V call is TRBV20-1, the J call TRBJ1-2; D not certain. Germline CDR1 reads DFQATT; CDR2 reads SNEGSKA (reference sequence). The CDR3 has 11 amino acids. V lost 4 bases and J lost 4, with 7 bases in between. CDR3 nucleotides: TGCAGTGCTATAGACACCTATGGCTACACCTTC. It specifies CSAIDTYGYTF.

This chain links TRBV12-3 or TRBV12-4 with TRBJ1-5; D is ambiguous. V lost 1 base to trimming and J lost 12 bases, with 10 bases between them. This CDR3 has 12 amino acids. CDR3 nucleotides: TGTGCCAGCAGTTTAGGGGGTGCCCTCCAGCATTTT. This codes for CASSLGGALQHF.

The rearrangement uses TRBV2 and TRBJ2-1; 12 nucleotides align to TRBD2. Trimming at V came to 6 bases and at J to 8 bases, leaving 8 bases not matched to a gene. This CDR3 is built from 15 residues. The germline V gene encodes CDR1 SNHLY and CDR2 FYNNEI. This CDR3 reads CASSLPSGGAHEQFF. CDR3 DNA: TGTGCCAGCAGCCTGCCTAGCGGGGGGGCCCATGAGCAGTTCTTC.

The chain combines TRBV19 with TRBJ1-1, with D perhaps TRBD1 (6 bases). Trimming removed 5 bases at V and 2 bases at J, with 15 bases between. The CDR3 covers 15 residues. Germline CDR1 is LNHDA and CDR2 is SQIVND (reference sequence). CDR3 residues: CASSWGGVKNTEAFF. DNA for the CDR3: TGTGCCAGTAGTTGGGGGGGCGTAAAAAACACTGAAGCTTTCTTT.

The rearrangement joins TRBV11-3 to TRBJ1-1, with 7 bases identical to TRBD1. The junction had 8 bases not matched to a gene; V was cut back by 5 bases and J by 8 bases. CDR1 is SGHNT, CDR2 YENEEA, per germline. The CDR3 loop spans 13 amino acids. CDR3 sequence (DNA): TGTGCCAGCAGCCCTCACAGGGGAGGCGAAGCTTTCTTT. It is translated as CASSPHRGGEAFF.

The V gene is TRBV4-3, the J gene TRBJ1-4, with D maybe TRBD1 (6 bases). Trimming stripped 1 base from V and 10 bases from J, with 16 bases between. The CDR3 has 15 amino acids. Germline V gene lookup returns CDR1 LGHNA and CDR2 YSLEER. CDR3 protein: CASSQVGGGVGKLFF. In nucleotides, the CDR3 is TGCGCCAGCAGCCAAGTGGGGGGGGGCGTAGGAAAACTGTTTTTT.

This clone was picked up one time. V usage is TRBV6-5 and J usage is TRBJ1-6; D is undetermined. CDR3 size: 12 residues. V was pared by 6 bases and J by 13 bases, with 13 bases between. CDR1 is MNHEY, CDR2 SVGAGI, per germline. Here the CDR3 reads CASSKYGSPLHF. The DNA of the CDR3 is TGTGCCAGCAGCAAATACGGATCTCCCCTCCACTTT.

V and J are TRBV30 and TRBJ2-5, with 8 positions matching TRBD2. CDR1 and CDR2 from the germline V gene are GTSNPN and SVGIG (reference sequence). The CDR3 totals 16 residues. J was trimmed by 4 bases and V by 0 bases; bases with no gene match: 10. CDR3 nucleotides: TGTGCCTGGAGTGTATTGGCGGGGGGAACGGGAGAGACCCAGTACTTC. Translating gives CAWSVLAGGTGETQYF.

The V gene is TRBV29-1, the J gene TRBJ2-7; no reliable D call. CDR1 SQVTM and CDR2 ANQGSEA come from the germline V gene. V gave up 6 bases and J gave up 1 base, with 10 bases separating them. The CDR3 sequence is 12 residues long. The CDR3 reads CSVVTLSYEQYF. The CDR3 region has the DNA TGCAGCGTAGTGACCTTATCCTACGAGCAGTACTTC.